What follows is one T cell receptor (beta chain) and its context. Which antigen it targets is not known. Qualities for individual bases were not recorded, and no much larger clone is one base off. The sample belongs to a study of cytomegalovirus exposure and HLA in healthy donors (dated by TCRdb to about 2017). As for the study more broadly: According to a later analysis, the 120 or so validation repertoires were produced on the same platform as the 700 or so repertoires of the first cohort. In addition to the first cohort of hundreds of subjects, a separate validation cohort of approximately 110 different subjects was used. The study was designed to test whether signatures of past pathogen exposure could be identified by cataloging public T cell receptors. The study combined high-throughput TCR immunosequencing, statistical association of individual TCRs with disease status, and machine learning to predict cytomegalovirus infection status.

Libraries were made using the immunoSEQ multiplex PCR assay. The authors' pipeline ran thus. To diagnose cytomegalovirus status from the catalog of TCR beta chain sequences, a statistical classification framework was built. TCRdb carries this immuneACCESS record with in-frame sequences only. Its versions omit some clonotypes, under half of them owing to an unresolved V gene in the studies checked, with the rest unexplained. Clone size and V and J calls were adopted from that table, with D and trimming inferred from the DNA. Present in this sample are about 120,000 clones, about 96% of which were seen just once. Clones ranked in the top ten supply less than 2% of the sample. Paper-wide results and their limitations: A few of the identified cytomegalovirus-associated TCR beta chains were confirmed in vitro to be specific for cytomegalovirus antigens. The authors suggested that the approach could potentially be extended to other disease states and immunological phenotypes. In a later analysis, TCRs clustered in the first cohort were found to also tend to co-occur in the 110 or so validation repertoires, with approximately 94% of cluster scores above 0. The study gave a list of under 200 TCR beta chains associated with cytomegalovirus. All 120 or so repertoires were used to score co-occurrence in the validation cohort in a later analysis, because that analysis had no HLA typing for the cohort. The classifier was reported to diagnose cytomegalovirus status with high specificity and sensitivity in both the original cohort and the validation cohort. While some public TCRs were present in many individuals, most TCR sequences turned up only very rarely across donors.

Donors formed part of the validation cohort, which comprised about 120 subjects and was distinct from the first cohort of under 750 subjects. The sequenced sample consisted of PBMCs. The sequence was obtained from a man younger than 30 in good health and CMV-seronegative.

The nucleotide sequence is TGTGCCAGTTGTTCGGCGGCTGGGGAGACCCAGTACTTC. Its coded protein is CASCSAAGETQYF. The chain uses TRBV19 and TRBJ2-5; no D gene is confidently identified. There are 13 amino acids in the CDR3, from cysteine to phenylalanine inclusive. Solely the CDR3 DNA is kept, with 39 bases framed from the first base. V lost 8 bases and J lost 5 bases; the stretch between them is 15 bases long. The CDR1 and CDR2 encoded by the germline V gene (reference sequence) are LNHDA and SQIVND.